Presented here are 31 T cell receptor beta chains from one specimen sequenced in a study of cytomegalovirus exposure and HLA in healthy donors. A multiplex PCR was run with 60 Vbeta primers and 13 Jbeta primers. The method was immunoSEQ multiplex PCR; TCRdb's version includes in-frame clones alone and lacks a portion of them. The data contain 310,000 or so clones, around 90% of them singletons. The material sequenced was PBMCs. The receptor source for this set is a woman aged 18-29 years in good health and CMV-seronegative.

This clone was seen just once. The V gene is TRBV7-3, the J gene TRBJ1-1, with 7 bases matching TRBD1. The V gene's germline CDR1 is SGHTA and CDR2 FQGTGA. After removal of 3 bases from V and 3 bases from J, the junction contained 1 base not matched to a gene. CDR3 size: 13 residues. The CDR3 here is CASSFGQDTEAFF. CDR3 DNA sequence: TGTGCCAGCAGCTTCGGACAGGACACTGAAGCTTTCTTT.

This chain uses TRBV2 with TRBJ2-7, with D maybe TRBD2 (7 bases). Trimming cost V 11 bases and J 2 bases, with 13 bases left between them. Looked up from germline, CDR1 is SNHLY and CDR2 is FYNNEI. The CDR3 consists of 12 residues. The CDR3 DNA sequence: TGTGCCGGCGGGGGCAGGACCTACGAGCAGTACTTC. It translates to CAGGGRTYEQYF.

V gene TRBV29-1 combines with J gene TRBJ1-2; no clear D. Germline values: CDR1 SQVTM, CDR2 ANQGSEA. V was trimmed by 1 base and J by 0 bases, leaving 3 bases between them. The CDR3 is made up of 12 amino acids. Here the CDR3 reads CSVEAANYGYTF. CDR3 nucleotides: TGCAGCGTTGAAGCGGCTAACTATGGCTACACCTTC.

The rearrangement links TRBV18 to TRBJ1-2, with no clear D. Germline V gene data show CDR1 as KGHSH and CDR2 as LQKENI. The V and J ends lost 3 bases and 12 bases respectively, with 23 bases between them. The CDR3 covers 15 residues. CDR3 coding DNA: TGTGCCAGCTCACCCCCTGATGGAGAAACAAGGCTCCACACCTTC. Translation gives CASSPPDGETRLHTF. Variable domain in full (rest from reference TRBV18 and TRBJ1-2): NAGVMQNPRHLVRRRGQEARLRCSPMKGHSHVYWYRQLPEEGLKFMVYLQKENIIDESGMPKERFSAEFPKEGPSILRIQQVVRGDSAAYFCASSPPDGETRLHTFGSGTRLTVV.

The chain has TRBV27 and TRBJ2-3; 8 bases match TRBD2. V lost 5 bases, J lost 6 bases, and 10 bases stayed unmatched. The CDR3 is 15 residues long. Germline CDR1 and CDR2: MNHEY and SMNVEV (reference sequence). The CDR3 DNA reads TGTGCCAGCAGTCCACCGGGACTAGAAGAGGATACGCAGTATTTT. As protein: CASSPPGLEEDTQYF.

The CDR3 nucleotides read TGTGCCAGCAGACGGACGGCGGGGTCCTACGAGCAGTACTTC. It specifies CASRRTAGSYEQYF. The chain employs TRBV7-2 and TRBJ2-5, with D perhaps TRBD2 (6 bases). The J call may not be correct, given that the DNA end is closer to TRBJ2-7. Per germline, CDR1 SGHTA and CDR2 FQGNSA. This CDR3 contains 14 residues.

This clone was found once. The gene calls are TRBV27 and TRBJ2-5; 11 nucleotides align to TRBD1. TRBJ2-7 explains the end of the DNA better; the J call may be wrong. This CDR3 region has 18 residues. CDR1 MNHEY and CDR2 SMNVEV come from the germline V gene (reference sequence). The CDR3 nucleotides are TGTGCCAGCAGTCCACACTCCGGGACAGGGGGAAGATCCTACGAGCAGTACTTC. Its translation: CASSPHSGTGGRSYEQYF.

The J gene is TRBJ2-5, the V gene TRBV18; a weak D match, TRBD1 (7 bases). Germline V gives CDR1 KGHSH, CDR2 LQKENI. This CDR3 comprises 15 residues. Trimming took off 5 bases at V and 0 bases at J, with 13 bases between the two ends. The CDR3 reads CASSFQGGNQETQYF. DNA for the CDR3: TGTGCCAGCTCATTCCAGGGGGGTAACCAAGAGACCCAGTACTTC.

The V and J genes are TRBV18 and TRBJ1-2; possible D gene TRBD1, 5 bases. The CDR3 contains 14 residues. V lost 3 bases and J lost 2, with 10 bases in between. The germline V gene has CDR1 KGHSH and CDR2 LQKENI. The CDR3 region is CASSPDRENYGYTF. The CDR3 DNA is TGTGCCAGCTCACCTGACAGAGAGAACTATGGCTACACCTTC.

On this clone itself: At one end the junction does not follow the germline gene, possibly because of a read error. The same CDR3 arises from other DNA sequences in this sample as well. The chain has TRBV13 and TRBJ2-4; a weak D match, TRBD1 (6 bases). The germline V gene encodes CDR1 PRHDT and CDR2 FYEKMQ (reference sequence). The CDR3 has 15 amino acids. CDR3 nucleotides: TGTGCCAGCAGCCCAGGACTGGGGGCCAAAAACATCCAGTACTTC. Its protein is CASSPGLGAKNIQYF.

The rearrangement links TRBV5-1 to TRBJ1-1, with a possible D match to TRBD1 (6 bases). This CDR3 spans 13 amino acids. Per germline, CDR1 SGHRS and CDR2 YFSETQ. With 0 bases removed from V and 4 bases from J, the gap between germline ends came to 7 bases. The CDR3 DNA reads TGCGCCAGCAGCTTGGGACAGGTCACTGAAGCTTTCTTT. Amino acids: CASSLGQVTEAFF.

CDR3: CASSLNGGSYNEQFF. CDR3 sequence (DNA): TGTGCCAGCAGCCTGAACGGGGGTTCTTACAATGAGCAGTTCTTC. The chain joins TRBV11-2 to TRBJ2-1, with TRBD2 as a possible D gene (6 bases). Germline V gene sequence: CDR1 SGHAT, CDR2 FQNNGV. CDR3 length: 15 residues. Deletions cut 5 bases from V and 4 bases from J, with 15 bases between.

The gene calls are TRBV27 and TRBJ2-1; TRBD1 is a possible D gene (5 bases). Germline assignment: CDR1 MNHEY and CDR2 SMNVEV (reference sequence). This CDR3 spans 12 amino acids. Trimming shortened V by 3 bases and J by 8 bases, and 8 bases separated the two germline ends. CDR3 coding DNA: TGTGCCAGCAGTTTTTGGGGCGATGAGCAGTTCTTC. It encodes CASSFWGDEQFF.

A note on this clone: The sample contains more than one DNA sequence encoding this CDR3. This chain joins TRBV9 and TRBJ1-1, with unresolved D. From germline, CDR1 is SGDLS and CDR2 YYNGEE. Trimming took 0 bases from V and 1 from J, leaving 4 bases between them. This CDR3 has 13 amino acids. The CDR3 here is CASSVAGNTEAFF. The CDR3 nucleotides read TGTGCCAGCAGCGTAGCGGGGAACACTGAAGCTTTCTTT.

The V gene is TRBV7-9, the J gene TRBJ1-2; maybe TRBD1 (6 bases). The CDR3 has 13 amino acids. Trimming removed 5 bases from V and 3 bases from J, with 10 bases in between. Germline CDR1 SEHNR, CDR2 FQNEAQ (reference sequence). CDR3 sequence (DNA): TGTGCCAGCAGCCAGGGGTTGCACTATGGCTACACCTTC. This gives the protein CASSQGLHYGYTF.

This clone was recorded once. The gene calls are TRBV27 and TRBJ1-1; 9 bases line up with TRBD1. Germline CDR1 MNHEY, CDR2 SMNVEV (reference sequence). This CDR3 spans 13 amino acids. The V segment lost 5 bases and the J segment 5 bases; nucleotides outside the gene matches: 3. The DNA of the CDR3 is TGTGCCAGCAGTCGGGACAGGGAGACTGAAGCTTTCTTT. Translating it yields CASSRDRETEAFF.

The V gene is TRBV11-2, the J gene TRBJ1-2; 7 bases align to TRBD1. V was pared by 4 bases and J by 10 bases, with 6 bases of the junction left unmatched. CDR1 is SGHAT and CDR2 is FQNNGV in the germline V gene. This CDR3 is 12 amino acids long. The DNA for the CDR3 is TGTGCCAGCAGCTCCTATGACAGGGACTACACCTTC. This codes for CASSSYDRDYTF.

The chain is built from TRBV6-6 and TRBJ2-3; 12 bases are a match to TRBD2. This CDR3 comprises 16 residues. Trimming took 5 bases from V and 1 from J; bases not matched to a gene: 4. CDR1 MNHNY and CDR2 SVGAGI come from the germline V gene (reference sequence). CDR3 in amino acids: CASSTRTSGGTDTQYF. As DNA, the CDR3 is TGTGCCAGCAGTACACGGACTAGCGGGGGCACAGATACGCAGTATTTT.

This clone was found once. The V gene is TRBV2, the J gene TRBJ1-5, with a tentative D call TRBD1 (5 bases). Germline CDR1 is SNHLY and CDR2 is FYNNEI. V lost 7 bases, J lost 4 bases, and 17 bases lay in between. This CDR3 comprises 15 residues. Written as DNA, the CDR3 is TGTGCCAGCACCTTATCGGGGGTGTGGAATCAGCCCCAGCATTTT. It yields the protein CASTLSGVWNQPQHF.

This clone was observed a few times. This chain links TRBV30 with TRBJ1-3, with 9 nucleotides matching TRBD1. The germline gives CDR1 GTSNPN, CDR2 SVGIG (reference sequence). CDR3 length: 20 residues. V shed 3 bases, J shed 0 bases, and the junction held 18 bases outside the gene matches. For the CDR3, the DNA is TGTGCCTGGAGACCCGCGACAGGGGGAATTTCAGGCGCCTCTGGAAACACCATATATTTT. It translates to CAWRPATGGISGASGNTIYF. The variable domain in full, with the rest retrieved from reference TRBV30 and TRBJ1-3, is SQTIHQWPATLVQPVGSPLSLECTVEGTSNPNLYWYRQAAGRGLQLLFYSVGIGQISSEVPQNLSASRPQDRQFILSSKKLLLSDSGFYLCAWRPATGGISGASGNTIYFGEGSWLTVV.

The rearrangement links TRBV7-2 to TRBJ2-1; D is perhaps TRBD2 (6 bases). Trimming left V 5 bases short and J 12 bases short, with 17 bases between. The CDR3 has 13 amino acids. Germline V CDR1 and CDR2: SGHTA, FQGNSA. CDR3 DNA sequence: TGTGCCAGCAGCACCGAAAGGGGAGGATTGCAGTTCTTC. This codes for CASSTERGGLQFF.

The rearrangement uses TRBV6-4 and TRBJ1-2; 7 bases match TRBD1. Germline lookup yields CDR1 MRHNA and CDR2 SNTAGT. This CDR3 contains 18 residues. Trimming cost V 2 bases and J 4 bases; bases outside gene matches: 16. This CDR3 is CASSDLGTARSGSYGYTF. CDR3 nucleotide sequence: TGTGCCAGCAGTGACCTAGGGACAGCCCGATCCGGGAGCTATGGCTACACCTTC.

The chain uses TRBV7-3 and TRBJ2-1; 11 bases are shared with TRBD2. The CDR3 runs to 16 residues. V was clipped by 5 bases and J by 4 bases; unmatched bases: 7. The germline V gene has CDR1 SGHTA and CDR2 FQGTGA. In DNA, the CDR3 is TGTGCCAGCAGCCAATTAGCGGGGGGGTCGTACAATGAGCAGTTCTTC. It encodes CASSQLAGGSYNEQFF.

In the case of this clone: Other nucleotide sequences in the sample specify the same CDR3. V is TRBV5-1 and J is TRBJ2-7; D unclear. Deletions cut 7 bases from V and 0 bases from J, with 5 bases between. The CDR3 is 11 amino acids. The V gene's germline CDR1 is SGHRS and CDR2 YFSETQ. CDR3 amino acids: CASSSSYEQYF. The CDR3 region has the DNA TGCGCCAGCTCGAGCTCCTACGAGCAGTACTTC.

This chain joins TRBV11-3 and TRBJ2-3; TRBD2 aligns across 7 bases. After removal of 5 bases from V and 5 bases from J, the junction contained 4 bases not matched to a gene. The CDR3 is made up of 13 amino acids. Germline V gene sequence: CDR1 SGHNT, CDR2 YENEEA. The CDR3 coding sequence is TGTGCCAGCAGCCGAGGGGAGGGAGATACGCAGTATTTT. Translated, it gives CASSRGEGDTQYF.

The chain recombines TRBV30 with TRBJ1-2, with D perhaps TRBD1 (5 bases). This CDR3 comprises 15 residues. Trimming removed 0 bases at V and 6 bases at J, with 17 bases between. Germline V lookup: CDR1 GTSNPN, CDR2 SVGIG (reference sequence). The CDR3 DNA reads as TGTGCCTGGAGTGTTGGGTTTAGGGGAAAGGATGGCTACACCTTC. It encodes CAWSVGFRGKDGYTF. The whole variable domain, filled in from reference TRBV30 and TRBJ1-2, reads SQTIHQWPATLVQPVGSPLSLECTVEGTSNPNLYWYRQAAGRGLQLLFYSVGIGQISSEVPQNLSASRPQDRQFILSSKKLLLSDSGFYLCAWSVGFRGKDGYTFGSGTRLTVV.

The rearrangement uses TRBV18 and TRBJ1-6; 11 nucleotides align to TRBD1. The CDR3 consists of 17 residues. The junction had 3 bases not matched to a gene; V was cut back by 2 bases and J by 3 bases. Germline V gene data show CDR1 as KGHSH and CDR2 as LQKENI. CDR3 in DNA: TGTGCCAGCTCACCAATGGGACAGGGGGTCTATAATTCACCCCTCCACTTT. It codes for CASSPMGQGVYNSPLHF.

The CDR3 region is CASSEQVPPFGAFF. CDR3 coding DNA: TGTGCCAGCAGTGAACAGGTTCCCCCTTTTGGGGCTTTCTTT. The rearrangement uses TRBV6-5 and TRBJ1-1; TRBD1 is a possible D gene (5 bases). Germline V CDR1 and CDR2: MNHEY, SVGAGI. Trimming shortened V by 5 bases and J by 11 bases, and 21 bases separated the two germline ends. The CDR3 length is 14 residues.

V is TRBV30 and J is TRBJ1-3; D uncertain. CDR1 is GTSNPN and CDR2 is SVGIG in the germline V gene (reference sequence). The germline V and J ends were trimmed by 1 base and 0 bases, with 10 bases remaining between them. This CDR3 spans 15 amino acids. The CDR3 DNA reads TGTGCCTGGAGTGGTTTAGGGAGCTCTGGAAACACCATATATTTT. The encoded protein is CAWSGLGSSGNTIYF.

The J gene is TRBJ2-7, the V gene TRBV7-9; weak D call: TRBD2 (5 bases). Trimming took 2 bases from V and 9 from J, leaving 14 bases between them. Germline CDR1 is SEHNR and CDR2 is FQNEAQ (reference sequence). CDR3 length: 13 residues. The CDR3 DNA reads as TGTGCCAGCAGCTTATATGAGGGCACGATGCAGTACTTC. Translation gives CASSLYEGTMQYF. The full variable domain, with the rest looked up from reference TRBV7-9 and TRBJ2-7, is DTGVSQNPRHKITKRGQNVTFRCDPISEHNRLYWYRQTLGQGPEFLTYFQNEAQLEKSRLLSDRFSAERPKGSFSTLEIQRTEQGDSAMYLCASSLYEGTMQYFGPGTRLTVT.

The V call is TRBV4-1, the J call TRBJ1-5, with unresolved D. The ends were cut back, 0 bases at V and 1 base at J, with 13 bases in the middle. The CDR3 loop spans 17 amino acids. Looked up from germline, CDR1 is MGHRA and CDR2 is YSYEKL. The CDR3 here is CASSQDRGSRSNQPQHF. CDR3 coding DNA: TGCGCCAGCAGCCAAGATAGAGGGTCGCGGAGCAATCAGCCCCAGCATTTT.